The sequence of this T cell receptor (beta chain) was determined in a study of cytotoxic CD8 clonotypes in ibrutinib-treated CLL. Looking at the study overall: Within the patient group, 11 were relapsed/refractory and approximately 16 treatment-naive, and around 17 were IGHV unmutated. Averaging across samples gave 255,043 productive templates and approximately 87,000 productive rearrangements.

Overall study findings and caveats: Sampling of sustained-remission and progressing patients occurred at differing times. Clonality measured at baseline exceeded age-matched healthy donors, tracking circulating CD8+ T-cell counts.

Between the trimmed V and J ends, which lost 6 bases and 0 bases, there was a span of 15 bases. The CDR3 is 16 amino acids. CDR1 and CDR2 (germline): LNHDA, SQIVND (reference sequence). Sequencing was performed with immunoSEQ multiplex PCR; in TCRdb, only in-frame clones are kept and a portion is missing. The top ten hold less than 20% of the sample, which has about 250,000 clones, around three quarters seen once. On this clone itself: Its antigen remains unknown.

The source is a human donor with chronic lymphocytic leukemia. Here the sequenced sample was PBMCs, taken after 24 months of ibrutinib treatment. The rearrangement joins TRBV19 to TRBJ1-3; D gene unclear. CDR3 sequence reads: CASRSLGPTSGNTIYF. The CDR3 DNA is TGTGCCAGTAGGAGCCTCGGGCCAACCTCTGGAAACACCATATATTTT.